Presented here are 17 T cell receptor beta chains from one specimen sequenced in a study of early T cells in non-severe SARS-CoV-2 infection. TCRdb itself ran the 5' RACE reads through MiXCR, one entry per CDR3 protein. The table has 85,000 to 90,000 distinct CDR3 sequences, 12% to 15% seen once. Sample: whole blood. These TCRs come from an adult who was a healthcare worker with PCR-confirmed SARS-CoV-2 infection or an uninfected control (not recorded which).

On this clonotype itself: This may arise from a read error, as a much more abundant clone is one base away. The gene calls are TRBV3-1 and TRBJ1-1, with D maybe TRBD1 (5 bases). The length of the CDR3 is 14 residues. V was shortened by 4 bases and J by 4 bases, with 13 bases between the two germline ends. Germline lookup yields CDR1 LGHDT and CDR2 YNNKEL (reference sequence). CDR3 sequence reads: CASSLGRWITEAFF. CDR3 in DNA: TGTGCCAGCAGCCTGGGACGGTGGATCACTGAAGCTTTCTTT.

The chain links TRBV7-9 to TRBJ2-3, with a possible D match to TRBD2 (5 bases). Germline assignment: CDR1 SEHNR and CDR2 FQNEAQ (reference sequence). The CDR3 runs 13 residues. Trimming took off 11 bases at V and 4 bases at J, with 16 bases between the two ends. The CDR3 coding sequence is TGTGCCGGGGAGATAGGAGGCGCAGATACGCAGTATTTT. It codes for CAGEIGGADTQYF.

V is TRBV3-1 and J is TRBJ1-1, with D unresolved. V gave up 1 base and J gave up 8 bases, with 11 bases separating them. This CDR3 region has 13 residues. Germline assignment: CDR1 LGHDT and CDR2 YNNKEL (reference sequence). Here the CDR3 DNA reads TGTGCCAGCAGCCAAGTGGGGAATCTCGAAGCTTTCTTT. It translates to CASSQVGNLEAFF.

The CDR3 sequence is CASSPHSTQSNTEAFF. CDR3 coding DNA: TGTGCCAGCAGCCCCCACTCGACCCAATCGAACACTGAAGCTTTCTTT. The chain has TRBV5-6 and TRBJ1-1; unclear D gene. Germline lookup yields CDR1 SGHDT and CDR2 YYEEEE. Trimming removed 4 bases at V and 1 base at J, with 17 bases between. This CDR3 contains 16 residues.

In its sample, this clonotype was seen a few times. V and J are TRBV28 and TRBJ2-7, with TRBD1 as a possible D gene (6 bases). V was clipped by 6 bases and J by 1 base, with 19 bases between them. This CDR3 has 16 amino acids. Germline CDR1 and CDR2: MDHEN and SYDVKM. The CDR3 here is CASRPGAGSLSYEQYF. CDR3 nucleotide sequence: TGTGCCAGCAGACCAGGGGCAGGTTCTCTTTCCTACGAGCAGTACTTC.

This clonotype was seen a few times. The chain uses TRBV28 and TRBJ1-1, with D perhaps TRBD1 (6 bases). CDR3 length: 12 residues. Between the trimmed V and J ends, which lost 6 bases and 4 bases, there was a span of 9 bases. The V gene's germline CDR1 is MDHEN and CDR2 SYDVKM. The DNA for the CDR3 is TGTGCCAGCAGGGACAGTCCCACTGAAGCTTTCTTT. Protein product: CASRDSPTEAFF.

This clonotype was counted between two and nine times. The chain recombines TRBV19 with TRBJ1-5; D call uncertain. The CDR3 extends over 15 amino acids. From germline, CDR1 is LNHDA and CDR2 SQIVND (reference sequence). Between the trimmed V and J ends, which lost 1 base and 7 bases, there was a span of 14 bases. CDR3 bases: TGTGCCAGTAGTATAGCCGCTACCCCCCGCCAGCCCCAGCATTTT. As protein: CASSIAATPRQPQHF.

The chain recombines TRBV7-8 with TRBJ2-3; 8 positions agree with TRBD1. The ends lost 8 bases at V and 1 base at J; junction bases unmatched: 8. The CDR3 sequence is 15 residues long. The germline gives CDR1 SGHVS, CDR2 FQNEAQ. The CDR3 region is CASLLQGARTDTQYF. The CDR3 DNA sequence: TGTGCCAGCCTACTTCAGGGGGCCCGCACAGATACGCAGTATTTT.

V gene TRBV7-6 combines with J gene TRBJ1-6, with 7 positions matching TRBD1. Germline V lookup: CDR1 SGHVS, CDR2 FNYEAQ. This CDR3 contains 14 residues. V was pared by 5 bases and J by 6 bases, with 4 bases of the junction left unmatched. The CDR3 is CASSTRQGNSPLHF. The DNA of the CDR3 is TGTGCCAGCAGCACCCGACAGGGTAATTCACCCCTCCACTTT.

This clonotype turned up a few times. CDR3 in DNA: TGTGCCAGCAGCCCTAACTCCCTAGACAGAGCCTACGAGCAGTACTTC. Translated: CASSPNSLDRAYEQYF. J is TRBJ2-7 and V is TRBV3-1; maybe TRBD1 (5 bases). V dropped 4 bases and J dropped 2 bases, with 18 bases sitting between them. Germline V gives CDR1 LGHDT, CDR2 YNNKEL (reference sequence). This CDR3 region has 16 residues.

By share of the sample, this clonotype is medium-sized. V usage is TRBV28 and J usage is TRBJ2-3; D possibly corresponds to TRBD1 (6 bases). The CDR3 consists of 14 residues. V was pared by 8 bases and J by 3 bases, with 15 bases between. Germline V gene lookup returns CDR1 MDHEN and CDR2 SYDVKM. This chain's CDR3 is CASRVRGRTDTQYF. DNA of the CDR3: TGTGCCAGCCGGGTCAGGGGCCGGACAGATACGCAGTATTTT.

This clonotype was picked up a small number of times. The J gene is TRBJ2-7, the V gene TRBV5-8, with TRBD2 as a possible D gene (5 bases). The CDR3 has 18 amino acids. CDR1 and CDR2 (germline): SGHTS, YDEGEE. V shed 0 bases and J shed 4 bases, with 23 bases lying between them. The CDR3 protein is CASSLAGNMGGRRYEQYF. CDR3 DNA sequence: TGTGCCAGCAGCTTGGCGGGAAACATGGGCGGCAGACGGTACGAGCAGTACTTC.

This clonotype was counted many times. The gene calls are TRBV6-5 and TRBJ1-2; 8 positions match TRBD1. The V and J ends lost 6 bases and 0 bases, in that order; junction bases with no gene match: 9. The CDR3 is 16 amino acids. Germline lookup yields CDR1 MNHEY and CDR2 SVGAGI. CDR3 region: CASRGMDRASNYGYTF. The DNA of the CDR3 is TGTGCCAGCAGGGGGATGGACAGGGCCTCTAACTATGGCTACACCTTC.

With respect to this clonotype: The junction differs from germline at one of its ends, possibly a read error. The rearrangement joins TRBV20-1 to TRBJ1-6; 9 nucleotides line up with TRBD1. Looked up from germline, CDR1 is DFQATT and CDR2 is SNEGSKA (reference sequence). The CDR3 spans 14 residues. The DNA of the CDR3 is TGCAGTGCTGGAGAGGACAGGGGTAATTCACCCCTCCACTTT. Its translation is CSAGEDRGNSPLHF.

This clonotype has only a few counts. This chain connects TRBV7-2 to TRBJ1-3, with D maybe TRBD1 (5 bases). In germline, CDR1 is SGHTA, CDR2 FQGNSA. V was clipped by 5 bases and J by 3 bases, with 14 bases between them. The CDR3 extends over 15 amino acids. CDR3 nucleotide sequence: TGTGCCAGCAGCCCGGTTGGGGGTGGTGGAAACACCATATATTTT. As protein: CASSPVGGGGNTIYF.

This clonotype has at least ten counts. This sequence joins TRBV18 and TRBJ1-5; tentative D call: TRBD1 (5 bases). The CDR3 has 16 amino acids. V lost 2 bases to trimming and J lost 0 bases, with 11 bases between them. Germline values: CDR1 KGHSH, CDR2 LQKENI. The CDR3 DNA is TGTGCCAGCTCACCATCAGGGAGTAATAGCAATCAGCCCCAGCATTTT. It codes for CASSPSGSNSNQPQHF.

This clonotype occurred once. The gene calls are TRBV10-3 and TRBJ2-1; D uncertain. V was shortened by 7 bases and J by 1 base, with 8 bases between the two germline ends. The CDR3 sequence is 13 residues long. The germline gives CDR1 ENHRY, CDR2 SYGVKD. The CDR3, as DNA: TGTGCCATCAATCCAGAATCCTACAATGAGCAGTTCTTC. It codes for CAINPESYNEQFF.